The 4 T cell receptor beta chains reported below all come from one sample, sequenced in a study of T cell repertoires in cytomegalovirus infection. Their cognate antigens are unknown. TCRdb itself ran the reads through MiXCR, one entry per CDR3 protein. The sample consists of about 920,000 distinct CDR3 sequences, around 30% of them appearing once. The input for sequencing was cultured CD8+ T cells from PBMCs, taken from culture after CMV antigen stimulation. These receptors came from a human donor in good health (CMV status not recorded). Some clones in this sample may be carry-over from other donors' samples.

The chain joins TRBV28 to TRBJ1-2; possible D gene TRBD1, 5 bases. Trimming stripped 6 bases from V and 4 bases from J, with 18 bases between. The CDR3 has 15 amino acids. Germline CDR1 reads MDHEN; CDR2 reads SYDVKM. CDR3 amino acids: CASSSPGGVGYGYTF. The CDR3 coding sequence is TGTGCCAGCAGCTCCCCGGGGGGAGTAGGCTATGGCTACACCTTC.

The V call is TRBV7-3, the J call TRBJ2-2; perhaps TRBD1 as D (6 bases). The CDR3 runs to 17 residues. V lost 3 bases and J lost 5, with 19 bases in between. Germline-derived CDR1 and CDR2 are SGHTA and FQGTGA. The CDR3 nucleotides are TGTGCCAGCAGCTTTTACCCCCGGGACATGGTAACCGGGGAGCTGTTTTTT. Translation: CASSFYPRDMVTGELFF.

The table lists this clonotype with a few counts. V is TRBV4-1 and J is TRBJ1-5; possible D gene TRBD1, 6 bases. V lost 0 bases to trimming and J lost 3 bases, with 9 bases between them. The CDR3 contains 15 residues. The germline CDR1 and CDR2 sequences are MGHRA and YSYEKL. The CDR3 loop is CASSQDGGPNQPQHF. CDR3 nucleotides: TGCGCCAGCAGCCAAGACGGGGGGCCCAATCAGCCCCAGCATTTT.

A few counts support this clonotype. This chain connects TRBV6-1 to TRBJ2-5, with TRBD1 as a possible D gene (6 bases). The CDR3 totals 19 residues. Germline assignment: CDR1 MNHNS and CDR2 SASEGT. The V end was cut by 2 bases, the J end by 2 bases, with 24 bases between. CDR3 in DNA: TGTGCCAGCAGTGAATTTGGGGCAGGGGCCGCTTTGGAACAAGAGACCCAGTACTTC. Translating it yields CASSEFGAGAALEQETQYF.